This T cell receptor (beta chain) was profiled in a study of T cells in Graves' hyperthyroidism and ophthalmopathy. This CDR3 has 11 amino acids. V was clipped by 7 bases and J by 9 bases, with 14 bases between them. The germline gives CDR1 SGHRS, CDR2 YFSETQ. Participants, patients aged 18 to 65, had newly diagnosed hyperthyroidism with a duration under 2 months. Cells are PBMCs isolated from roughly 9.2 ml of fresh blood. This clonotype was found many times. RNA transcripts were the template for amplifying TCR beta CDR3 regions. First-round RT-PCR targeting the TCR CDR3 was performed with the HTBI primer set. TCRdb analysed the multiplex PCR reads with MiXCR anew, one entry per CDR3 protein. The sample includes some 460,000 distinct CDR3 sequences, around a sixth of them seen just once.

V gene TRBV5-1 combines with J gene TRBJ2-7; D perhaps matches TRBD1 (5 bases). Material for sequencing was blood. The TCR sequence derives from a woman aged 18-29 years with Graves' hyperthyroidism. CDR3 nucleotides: TGCGCCAGCGGCGACAGTGATCGGCAGTACTTC. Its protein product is CASGDSDRQYF.